The rows below give T cell receptor beta chains drawn from one sample of a study of blood T cell repertoires in COVID-19. Measured with immunoSEQ multiplex PCR; TCRdb has only the in-frame clones, and not every one. Altogether about 57,000 clones are present, around three quarters being singletons, with the ten largest covering approximately 3.4%. Sequences were obtained from peripheral blood. The receptors were gathered from a man between 60 and 75 years old with acute or convalescent COVID-19. Each CDR3 is given with its conserved first and last residue.

cdr3_length	v_call	j_call	cdr3_aa
11	TRBV29-1	TRBJ2-4	CSVSSGSIQYF
14	TRBV28	TRBJ2-1	CASSITGSYNEQFF
13	TRBV7-8	TRBJ2-1	CASSSGVRDEQFF
15	TRBV19	TRBJ1-5	CASTVRGSSNQPQHF
14	TRBV3-1/TRBV3-2	TRBJ2-7	CASTSRLAGSEQYF
15	TRBV12-2	TRBJ2-7	CASRRTRWVPYEQYF
16	TRBV3-1/TRBV3-2	TRBJ1-2	CASSSLSGVRGYGYTF
12	TRBV30	TRBJ1-3	CAWSRTRNTIYF
12	TRBV28	TRBJ1-1	CAVGEGYTEAFF
13	TRBV29-1	TRBJ2-7	CSVEEGARYEQYF
14	TRBV3-1/TRBV3-2	TRBJ2-7	CASSQGTGTYEQYF
17	TRBV1	TRBJ1-2	CTSSQVAPGSANYGYTF
14	TRBV28	TRBJ1-4	CASRWTGFGEKLFF
15	TRBV7-6	TRBJ1-2	CASSSQVGTNYGYTF
14	TRBV2	TRBJ1-5	CASSGTGANQPQHF
13	TRBV7-3	TRBJ2-7	CASSPHPSAEQYF
15	TRBV5-1	TRBJ1-6	CASTGGRDYNSPLHF
18	TRBV13	TRBJ2-1	CASSPHRASGRAEEEQFF
14	TRBV2	TRBJ2-7	CASSEQGALYEQYF
16	TRBV7-9	TRBJ1-5	CASSPGTGNPNQPQHF
16	TRBV5-6	TRBJ1-1	CASSLGFLRGNTEAFF
13	TRBV30	TRBJ1-1	CAWTGQPNTEAFF
13	TRBV9	TRBJ1-2	CASSAGANYGYTF
15	TRBV6-5	TRBJ2-1	CASRIAGGSYNEQFF
15	TRBV4-2	TRBJ2-7	CASSQDLTGQVPLRF
13	TRBV7-2	TRBJ1-2	CASSLDRGGGYTF
13	TRBV27	TRBJ1-2	CASSLFSGYGYTF
14	TRBV5-4	TRBJ2-2	CASSLGLATGELFF
20	TRBV18	TRBJ2-6	CASSLPPRGLLVAGANVLTF
17	TRBV9	TRBJ1-2	CASSDSPGRDRGYGYTF
14	TRBV27	TRBJ2-3	CASSLSLYTDTQYF